The next 3 T cell receptor beta chains were all read from a single sample in a study of blood T cell repertoires in COVID-19. Profiled with immunoSEQ multiplex PCR; TCRdb holds only in-frame clones, not every one. This sample has some 150,000 clones; roughly 90% occur once, and the top ten carry about 2%. The sequencing input was peripheral blood. The receptors here all came from a human donor in a cohort sampled during active COVID-19.

The J gene is TRBJ2-1, the V gene TRBV4-1, with 9 bases fitting TRBD2. V shed 2 bases, J shed 6 bases, and the junction held 11 bases outside the gene matches. Germline V lookup: CDR1 MGHRA, CDR2 YSYEKL. The CDR3 has 17 amino acids. This CDR3 reads CASSQRDMGLAVNEQFF. Here the CDR3 DNA reads TGCGCCAGCAGCCAACGTGATATGGGACTAGCAGTCAATGAGCAGTTCTTC.

The CDR3 coding sequence is TGTGCCAGCAGTGAAGTTTCCCGGACAGATACGCAGTATTTT. This codes for CASSEVSRTDTQYF. This chain connects TRBV2 to TRBJ2-3; D not resolved. The CDR3 extends over 14 amino acids. The germline V gene encodes CDR1 SNHLY and CDR2 FYNNEI. V lost 1 base, J lost 3 bases, and 8 bases lay in between.

V is TRBV7-3 and J is TRBJ2-1; 9 bases agree with TRBD2. With 6 bases clipped from V and 0 bases from J, the junction kept 6 bases outside the gene matches. Germline-derived CDR1 and CDR2 are SGHTA and FQGTGA. The CDR3 extends over 16 amino acids. The CDR3 is CASSPLSGGSYNEQFF. In nucleotides, the CDR3 is TGTGCCAGCAGTCCGCTTAGCGGGGGCTCCTACAATGAGCAGTTCTTC.